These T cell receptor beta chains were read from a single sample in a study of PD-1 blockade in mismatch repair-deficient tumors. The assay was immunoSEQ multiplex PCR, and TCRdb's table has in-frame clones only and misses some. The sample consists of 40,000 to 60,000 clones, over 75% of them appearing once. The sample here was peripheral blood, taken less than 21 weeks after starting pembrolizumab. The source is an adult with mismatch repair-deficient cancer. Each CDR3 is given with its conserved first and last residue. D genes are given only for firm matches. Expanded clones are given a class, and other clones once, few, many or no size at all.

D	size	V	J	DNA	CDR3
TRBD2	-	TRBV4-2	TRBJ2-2	TGTGCCAGCAGCCCCTATAGGATGAACGGCCGAGCGGGAGTTCTAGGCGGGGAGCTGTTTTTT	CASSPYRMNGRAGVLGGELFF
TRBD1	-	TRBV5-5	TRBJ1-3	TGTGCCAGCAGTACAGGACAGGAGACCTCTGGAAACACCATATATTTT	CASSTGQETSGNTIYF
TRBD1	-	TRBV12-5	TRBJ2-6	TGTGCTAGTGGTTTGGTTTCCCGAGGACAGGGGGCAATCACTGGGGCCAACGTCCTGACTTTC	CASGLVSRGQGAITGANVLTF
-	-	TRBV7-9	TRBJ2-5	TGTGCCAGCAGCTTAAAGGGGGTGGGAGAGACCCAGTACTTC	CASSLKGVGETQYF
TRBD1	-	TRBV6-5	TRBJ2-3	TGTGCCAGCAGCCAGAATAACAGGGGGGCGAGGAAGGAGTATTTT	CASSQNNRGARKEYF
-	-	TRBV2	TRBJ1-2	TGTGCCAGCAGTGGGGGCAGCTGGGGTGGCTACACCTTC	CASSGGSWGGYTF
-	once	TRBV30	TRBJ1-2	TGTGCCTGGAGTGTAACAGCCACTTACTATGGCTACACCTTC	CAWSVTATYYGYTF
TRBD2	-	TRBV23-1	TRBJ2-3	TGCGCCAGCAGTCAATCCGGCGGGAGAGGCCCAGATACGCAGTATTTT	CASSQSGGRGPDTQYF
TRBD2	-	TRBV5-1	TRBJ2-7	TGCGCCAGCAGCTCTCTAGCGGGAGGGCCGGCCTACGAGCAGTACTTC	CASSSLAGGPAYEQYF
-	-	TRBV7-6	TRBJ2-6	TGTGCCAGCAGCCGTGCCGGACTCTCTGGGGCCAACGTCCTGACTTTC	CASSRAGLSGANVLTF
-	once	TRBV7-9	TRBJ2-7	TGTGCCAGCAGCCCGTGGATGGCAGGGGCCTACGAGCAGTACTTC	CASSPWMAGAYEQYF
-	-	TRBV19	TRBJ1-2	TGTGCCAGTTCGCCCCGGGACGCCACATATGGCTACACCTTC	CASSPRDATYGYTF